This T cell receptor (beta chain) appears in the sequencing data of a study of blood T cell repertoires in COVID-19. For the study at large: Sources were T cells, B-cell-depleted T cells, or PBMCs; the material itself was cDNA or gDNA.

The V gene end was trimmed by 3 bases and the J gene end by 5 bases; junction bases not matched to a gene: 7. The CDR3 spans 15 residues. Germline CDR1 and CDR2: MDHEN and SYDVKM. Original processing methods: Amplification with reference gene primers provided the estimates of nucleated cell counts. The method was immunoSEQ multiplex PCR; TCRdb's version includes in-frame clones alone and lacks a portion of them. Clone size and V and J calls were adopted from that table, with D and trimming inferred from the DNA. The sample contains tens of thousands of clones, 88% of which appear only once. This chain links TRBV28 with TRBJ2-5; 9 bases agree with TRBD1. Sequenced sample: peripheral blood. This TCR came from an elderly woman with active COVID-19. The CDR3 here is CASSFPQGARETQYF. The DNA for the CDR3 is TGTGCCAGCAGTTTCCCACAGGGGGCGCGGGAGACCCAGTACTTC.